This is a list of T cell receptor beta chains from one sample in a study of cytomegalovirus exposure and HLA in healthy donors. Libraries were prepared by immunoSEQ multiplex PCR; TCRdb keeps only in-frame clonotypes and omits some of them. Of 180,000 or so clones listed, 82% were seen once; the top ten hold around 0.1%. Source material: PBMCs. Receptor source: a boy younger than 10 in good health and CMV-seronegative. CDR3s include the opening cysteine and the closing phenylalanine or tryptophan. A D gene is named only where the DNA matches it firmly. Part of the rows lack a size; the others show once, few, many or a class for expanded clones.

d_gene	abundance	v_gene	j_gene	CDR3nt	CDR3aa
TRBD1	NA	TRBV7-9	TRBJ1-5	TGTGCCAGCAGCGACACGGGACAGGGCAATCAGCCCCAGCATTTT	CASSDTGQGNQPQHF
TRBD2	NA	TRBV7-2	TRBJ2-1	TGTGCCAGCAGCGTACCGGGGGGTCTTTCCCTAAATGAGCAGTTCTTC	CASSVPGGLSLNEQFF
NA	NA	TRBV5-1	TRBJ2-1	TGCGCCAGCAGCTTGACTAGCTCCTACAATGAGCAGTTCTTC	CASSLTSSYNEQFF
NA	NA	TRBV29-1	TRBJ1-1	TGCAGCGTGAGGGAGGGACTGAACACTGAAGCTTTCTTT	CSVREGLNTEAFF
NA	NA	TRBV2	TRBJ2-4	TGTGCCAGCAGTGAACTCCTGGGAGGCCTGGCCAAAAACATTCAGTACTTC	CASSELLGGLAKNIQYF
NA	NA	TRBV15	TRBJ1-2	TGTGCCACCAGCAGAGATGATTTGTGGGAGTATGGCTACACCTTC	CATSRDDLWEYGYTF
NA	NA	TRBV7-9	TRBJ1-4	TGTGCCAGCAGCCCTACTATTAGCGCAACTAATGAAAAACTGTTTTTT	CASSPTISATNEKLFF
TRBD1	NA	TRBV27	TRBJ1-1	TGTGCCAGCAGTAGACAGGGCTTGATGAACACTGAAGCTTTCTTT	CASSRQGLMNTEAFF
TRBD1	NA	TRBV4-2	TRBJ2-7	TGTGCCCGCAGCATACAGGGGGAGGTCTACGAGCAGTACTTC	CARSIQGEVYEQYF
NA	few	TRBV7-2	TRBJ1-4	TGTGCCAGCAGCGCCTACACAGGGCAAGGGGCTGAAAAACTGTTTTTT	CASSAYTGQGAEKLFF
TRBD2	NA	TRBV7-6	TRBJ2-3	TGTGCCAGCAGCTTAAAACCCCCCAAGCGGGGGGGCACTAGCACAGATACGCAGTATTTT	CASSLKPPKRGGTSTDTQYF
TRBD2	NA	TRBV7-2	TRBJ2-7	TGTGCCAGCAGCTTAGCAGATAGCGGGACCTACGAGCAGTACTTC	CASSLADSGTYEQYF
NA	NA	TRBV18	TRBJ1-2	TGTGCCAGCTCACTACCGGGAGGTGGCTACACCTTC	CASSLPGGGYTF
TRBD1	NA	TRBV10-3	TRBJ1-1	TGTGCCATCAGTGAGCCGTCAGGGGGCAGGCGTACTGAAGCTTTCTTT	CAISEPSGGRRTEAFF